Presented here are 24 T cell receptor beta chains from one specimen sequenced in a study of blood T cell repertoires in COVID-19. Method: immunoSEQ multiplex PCR; TCRdb's copy keeps in-frame clones and lacks some. The data show around 56,000 clones, less than 75% seen once. The sequenced material came from peripheral blood. The receptors shown here come from a woman between 65 and 79 years old with acute or convalescent COVID-19.

V gene TRBV7-9 combines with J gene TRBJ2-3; a possible D gene is TRBD2 (7 bases). This CDR3 region has 17 residues. Trimming removed 1 base from V and 0 bases from J, with 14 bases in between. In germline, CDR1 is SEHNR, CDR2 FQNEAQ (reference sequence). CDR3 sequence reads: CASSLGGRGRSTDTQYF. In DNA, the CDR3 is TGTGCCAGCAGCTTAGGAGGGCGGGGGCGGAGCACAGATACGCAGTATTTT.

This clone was recorded a few times. The J gene is TRBJ1-3, the V gene TRBV15; weak D call: TRBD1 (5 bases). V was cut by 2 bases and J by 0 bases, with 14 bases left in between. This CDR3 spans 17 amino acids. Germline V gene data show CDR1 as LNHNV and CDR2 as YYDKDF (reference sequence). The chain's CDR3 is CATSRPSGLNSGNTIYF. In nucleotides, the CDR3 is TGTGCCACCAGCAGACCGTCGGGACTTAACTCTGGAAACACCATATATTTT.

The chain uses TRBV5-6 and TRBJ2-2; 9 bases line up with TRBD1. The CDR3 extends over 16 amino acids. V shed 3 bases, J shed 4 bases, and the junction held 7 bases outside the gene matches. CDR1 is SGHDT, CDR2 YYEEEE, per germline. CDR3 in DNA: TGTGCCAGCAGCTCGCCGACAGGGGGGTTCACCGGGGAGCTGTTTTTT. Translating gives CASSSPTGGFTGELFF. Drawing the rest from reference TRBV5-6 and TRBJ2-2, the complete variable domain is DAGVTQSPTHLIKTRGQQVTLRCSPKSGHDTVSWYQQALGQGPQFIFQYYEEEERQRGNFPDRFSGHQFPNYSSELNVNALLLGDSALYLCASSSPTGGFTGELFFGEGSRLTVL.

The chain couples TRBV28 to TRBJ2-5; 9 bases line up with TRBD1. The CDR3 extends over 14 amino acids. Germline loops: CDR1 MDHEN, CDR2 SYDVKM. With 5 bases clipped from V and 5 bases from J, the junction kept 6 bases outside the gene matches. The CDR3 DNA reads TGTGCCAGCAGTGGACAGGGGCGGGAGGAGACCCAGTACTTC. This gives the protein CASSGQGREETQYF.

The gene calls are TRBV5-1 and TRBJ1-1; D is ambiguous. The V and J ends lost 3 bases and 5 bases respectively, with 17 bases between them. CDR1 and CDR2 (germline): SGHRS, YFSETQ. The CDR3 runs to 15 residues. For the CDR3, the DNA is TGCGCCAGCAGCTCACTTGAACTGGGGAGGACTGAAGCTTTCTTT. Translation gives CASSSLELGRTEAFF.

Of note for this clone: Different DNA sequences within this sample yield the same CDR3. The rearrangement links TRBV5-1 to TRBJ1-3, with D maybe TRBD1 (6 bases). There are 15 residues in the CDR3. Trimming shortened V by 5 bases and J by 0 bases, and 12 bases separated the two germline ends. Germline CDR1 SGHRS, CDR2 YFSETQ. CDR3 nucleotides: TGCGCCAGCAGTCAGGACAGACTCTCTGGAAACACCATATATTTT. Residues: CASSQDRLSGNTIYF.

This chain uses TRBV4-2 with TRBJ2-6; 7 nucleotides match TRBD2. V lost 1 base, J lost 0 bases, and 9 bases stayed unmatched. Germline-derived CDR1 and CDR2 are LGHNA and YNFKEQ. The CDR3 sequence is 19 residues long. The CDR3 loop reads CASSQVVGGGPSGANVLTF. In nucleotides, the CDR3 is TGTGCCAGCAGCCAAGTGGTCGGCGGGGGACCCTCTGGGGCCAACGTCCTGACTTTC.

This clone has only a few counts. The CDR3 DNA reads as TGTGCCAGCAGCTCAAAAGGTAGCGGGGGAGGTACGCAGTATTTT. It encodes CASSSKGSGGGTQYF. The chain employs TRBV7-3 and TRBJ2-3, with TRBD2 matching 9 bases. This CDR3 is 15 amino acids long. Germline lookup yields CDR1 SGHTA and CDR2 FQGTGA. J gave up 8 bases and V 4 bases, and 10 bases lay outside the gene matches.

CDR3 loop: CASGLTGQGSKQPQHF. The CDR3 DNA is TGTGCTAGTGGTTTGACGGGACAAGGATCAAAGCAGCCCCAGCATTTT. V and J are TRBV12-5 and TRBJ1-5; perhaps TRBD1 as D (6 bases). There are 16 residues in the CDR3. The ends were cut back, 2 bases at V and 7 bases at J, with 18 bases in the middle. Germline lookup yields CDR1 LGHNT and CDR2 FRNRAP. The full variable domain, in which reference TRBV12-5 and TRBJ1-5 provide the parts outside the CDR3, is DARVTQTPRHKVTEMGQEVTMRCQPILGHNTVFWYRQTMMQGLELLAYFRNRAPLDDSGMPKDRFSAEMPDATLATLKIQPSEPRDSAVYFCASGLTGQGSKQPQHFGDGTRLSIL.

This clone was seen a handful of times. The chain is built from TRBV11-2 and TRBJ1-1; D gene uncertain. In germline, CDR1 is SGHAT, CDR2 FQNNGV. This CDR3 has 13 amino acids. The V end was cut by 2 bases, the J end by 4 bases, with 8 bases between. The CDR3 DNA reads as TGTGCCAGCAGCTTAAAGGGAGGCACTGAAGCTTTCTTT. Amino acids: CASSLKGGTEAFF.

The J gene is TRBJ2-3, the V gene TRBV18; unclear D gene. Germline V gene sequence: CDR1 KGHSH, CDR2 LQKENI. There are 14 residues in the CDR3. V was clipped by 0 bases and J by 0 bases, with 4 bases between them. The CDR3 protein is CASSPPSSTDTQYF. The CDR3 region has the DNA TGTGCCAGCTCACCACCGTCAAGCACAGATACGCAGTATTTT.

The chain recombines TRBV3-1 (or the pseudogene TRBV3-2) with TRBJ2-3; a weak D match, TRBD2 (6 bases). The germline gives CDR1 LGHDT, CDR2 YNNKEL (reference sequence). V gave up 8 bases and J gave up 3 bases, with 12 bases separating them. This CDR3 has 13 residues. CDR3 in amino acids: CASAGFGTDTQYF. The CDR3 DNA reads TGTGCCAGCGCGGGGTTCGGGACAGATACGCAGTATTTT.

A note on this clone: Different DNA sequences within this sample yield the same CDR3. The chain carries TRBV28 and TRBJ2-1, with D tentatively TRBD1 (6 bases). This CDR3 contains 14 residues. The germline gives CDR1 MDHEN, CDR2 SYDVKM. With 7 bases removed from V and 0 bases from J, the gap between germline ends came to 10 bases. The CDR3 DNA reads TGTGCCAGCAAAACAGGGAGCTCCTACAATGAGCAGTTCTTC. Translated: CASKTGSSYNEQFF.

The J gene is TRBJ1-2, the V gene TRBV3-1 (or the pseudogene TRBV3-2); 12 nucleotides agree with TRBD1. CDR3 length: 14 residues. With 3 bases clipped from V and 7 bases from J, the junction kept 3 bases outside the gene matches. Looked up from germline, CDR1 is LGHDT and CDR2 is YNNKEL (reference sequence). The CDR3: CASSHGTGGVGYTF. The DNA of the CDR3 is TGTGCCAGCAGCCATGGGACAGGGGGCGTTGGCTACACCTTC.

This clone was detected many times. CDR3 DNA sequence: TGTGCCAGCAGCTTAGGAACGACAGCGAACACTGAAGCTTTCTTT. Amino acids: CASSLGTTANTEAFF. The rearrangement links TRBV7-9 to TRBJ1-1; possibly TRBD1 for D (5 bases). Trimming shortened V by 1 base and J by 1 base, and 10 bases separated the two germline ends. The CDR3 loop spans 15 amino acids. Germline assignment: CDR1 SEHNR and CDR2 FQNEAQ (reference sequence).

The V and J genes are TRBV10-3 and TRBJ2-1; no definite D call. V shed 3 bases and J shed 0 bases, with 12 bases lying between them. CDR1 is ENHRY and CDR2 is SYGVKD in the germline V gene. The CDR3 is 16 amino acids. The CDR3 protein is CAISEYSSSSYNEQFF. The DNA of the CDR3 is TGTGCCATCAGTGAATACAGTTCCAGCTCCTACAATGAGCAGTTCTTC.

The V and J genes are TRBV10-2 and TRBJ2-7; D is perhaps TRBD1 (5 bases). This CDR3 is built from 11 residues. V dropped 10 bases and J dropped 4 bases, with 11 bases sitting between them. The germline CDR1 and CDR2 sequences are WSHSY and SAAADI. Written as DNA, the CDR3 is TGCGCCACCCGAACAGGTTACGAGCAGTACGTC. Residues: CATRTGYEQYV.

There are many counts of this clone. The V call is TRBV4-1, the J call TRBJ2-5; the D is unclear. Trimming left V 1 base short and J 1 base short, with 7 bases between. The CDR3 has 14 residues. Germline loops: CDR1 MGHRA, CDR2 YSYEKL. DNA for the CDR3: TGCGCCAGCAGCCAAGTGGGCAGCCAAGAGACCCAGTACTTC. The encoded protein is CASSQVGSQETQYF.

The V gene is TRBV3-1 (or the pseudogene TRBV3-2), the J gene TRBJ2-2, with D unresolved. V was clipped by 1 base and J by 5 bases, with 11 bases between them. Germline CDR1 LGHDT, CDR2 YNNKEL (reference sequence). The CDR3 is 15 amino acids. CDR3 coding DNA: TGTGCCAGCAGCCAAGGCAGGATTAGAACCGGGGAGCTGTTTTTT. Translation gives CASSQGRIRTGELFF.

This sequence joins TRBV19 and TRBJ1-5; the match to TRBD1 covers 7 bases. The germline gives CDR1 LNHDA, CDR2 SQIVND (reference sequence). The CDR3 runs to 15 residues. V shed 4 bases and J 5 bases; nucleotides not matched to a gene: 8. The CDR3 protein is CASSTTTGLHQPQHF. DNA of the CDR3: TGTGCCAGTAGTACAACGACAGGGCTGCATCAGCCCCAGCATTTT.

The V and J genes are TRBV7-7 and TRBJ2-2; perhaps TRBD1 as D (6 bases). Trimming shortened V by 1 base and J by 0 bases, and 15 bases separated the two germline ends. There are 18 residues in the CDR3. CDR1 SSHAT and CDR2 FNYEAQ come from the germline V gene (reference sequence). Here the CDR3 DNA reads TGTGCCAGCAGCTTAGATTGGGGACACCCGTCGAACACCGGGGAGCTGTTTTTT. Protein sequence: CASSLDWGHPSNTGELFF.

This rearrangement joins TRBV5-1 to TRBJ1-1; D call uncertain. The CDR3 length is 14 residues. V lost 7 bases, J lost 4 bases, and 17 bases lay in between. Germline assignment: CDR1 SGHRS and CDR2 YFSETQ. The CDR3 protein is CASQLGRGSTEAFF. CDR3 nucleotides: TGCGCCAGCCAACTAGGACGGGGAAGCACTGAAGCTTTCTTT.

Ten or more counts support this clone. The V and J genes are TRBV7-3 and TRBJ1-2, with 8 bases lining up with TRBD1. V trimming: 3 bases; J trimming: 6 bases; junction bases outside the gene matches: 9. CDR3 size: 15 residues. Germline CDR1 SGHTA, CDR2 FQGTGA. CDR3 sequence: CASSFRGQGLNGYTF. CDR3 in DNA: TGTGCCAGCAGCTTCAGGGGGCAGGGATTGAATGGCTACACCTTC.

This rearrangement joins TRBV10-3 to TRBJ1-6; no firm D call. This CDR3 is 15 amino acids long. Germline V gene data show CDR1 as ENHRY and CDR2 as SYGVKD. Between the trimmed V and J ends, which lost 4 bases and 8 bases, there was a span of 15 bases. The CDR3 here is CAISGSGSPDSPLHF. Written as DNA, the CDR3 is TGTGCCATCAGTGGATCCGGGAGCCCTGATTCACCCCTCCACTTT.